This TCR beta chain was identified in a study of blood T cell repertoires in COVID-19. Cohort allocation depended upon clinical history that participants reported. Cohort 3 recovered donors had two negative PCRs, clearance, or symptom resolution. Sequencing was performed with immunoSEQ multiplex PCR; in TCRdb, only in-frame clones are kept and a portion is missing. This repertoire shows approximately 300,000 clones, approximately 88% found once; its top ten account for approximately 5%. The material sequenced was PBMCs or T cells enriched from blood (not recorded which). The sequence derives from a man in his 60s who had recovered from COVID-19.

CDR3 coding DNA: TGTGCCAGCAGTACTACAGGGGGGCCTTACGAGCAGTACTTC. Residues: CASSTTGGPYEQYF. The chain carries TRBV6-5 and TRBJ2-7; 8 bases are a match to TRBD1. Trimming took 5 bases from V and 4 from J; bases not matched to a gene: 7. The CDR3 has 14 residues. The germline V gene has CDR1 MNHEY and CDR2 SVGAGI.